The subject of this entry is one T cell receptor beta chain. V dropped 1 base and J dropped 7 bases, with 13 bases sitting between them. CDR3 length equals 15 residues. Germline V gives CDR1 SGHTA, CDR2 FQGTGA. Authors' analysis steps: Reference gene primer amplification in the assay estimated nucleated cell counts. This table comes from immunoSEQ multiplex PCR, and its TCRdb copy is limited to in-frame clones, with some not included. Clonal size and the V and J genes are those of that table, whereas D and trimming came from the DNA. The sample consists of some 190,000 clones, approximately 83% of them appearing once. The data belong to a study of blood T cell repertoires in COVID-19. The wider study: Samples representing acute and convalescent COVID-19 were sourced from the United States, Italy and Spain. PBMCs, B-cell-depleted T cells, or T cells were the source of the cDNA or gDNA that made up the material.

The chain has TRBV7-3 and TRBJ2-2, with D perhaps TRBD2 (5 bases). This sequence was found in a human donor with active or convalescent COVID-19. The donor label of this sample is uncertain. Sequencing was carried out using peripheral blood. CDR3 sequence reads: CASSLIGEWGGELFF. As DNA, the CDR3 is TGTGCCAGCAGCTTAATCGGGGAATGGGGCGGGGAGCTGTTTTTT.